This T cell receptor beta chain appears in the sequencing data of a study of control samples from healthy donors and cancer patients. This clone was picked up a small number of times. CDR1 LNHDA and CDR2 SQIVND come from the germline V gene (reference sequence). V was trimmed by 0 bases and J by 0 bases, leaving 6 bases between them. The CDR3 is made up of 15 amino acids. Sequencing used immunoSEQ multiplex PCR; TCRdb keeps in-frame clones, though not all of them. The sample yields 90,000 to 95,000 clones, over 80% seen once. The clonotype comes from a man aged 30 to 39 in good health. The sample consisted of blood. This chain uses TRBV19 with TRBJ1-3, with D hard to call. The CDR3 region is CASSIDTSSGNTIYF. CDR3 DNA sequence: TGTGCCAGTAGTATAGACACCAGCTCTGGAAACACCATATATTTT.